Below are 28 T cell receptor beta chains sequenced from a single sample in a study of blood T cell repertoires in COVID-19. TCRdb's table, derived via immunoSEQ multiplex PCR, lists solely in-frame clones and lacks some. The sample contains a few hundred thousand clones, approximately 85% of which appear only once. The sequencing sample was made of PBMCs or T cells enriched from blood (not recorded which). All receptors come from a woman between 50 and 59 years old who had recovered from COVID-19.

The chain joins TRBV6-5 to TRBJ1-1; a weak D match, TRBD1 (6 bases). This CDR3 has 15 residues. CDR1 is MNHEY, CDR2 SVGAGI, per germline. V lost 2 bases and J 3 bases, leaving 13 bases between the germline ends. The CDR3 protein is CASSYVAGADTEAFF. The CDR3 nucleotides are TGTGCCAGCAGTTACGTGGCAGGGGCGGACACTGAAGCTTTCTTT.

This chain links TRBV4-2 with TRBJ1-6; 11 bases match TRBD1. The CDR3 covers 16 residues. Trimming at V came to 0 bases and at J to 10 bases, leaving 5 bases not matched to a gene. The V gene's germline CDR1 is LGHNA and CDR2 YNFKEQ. The CDR3 reads CASSQERTGGRSPLHF. As DNA, the CDR3 is TGTGCCAGCAGCCAAGAGCGGACAGGGGGCCGATCACCCCTCCACTTT.

V is TRBV15 and J is TRBJ2-7, with a weak D call TRBD2 (6 bases). This CDR3 is built from 14 residues. Deletions cut 4 bases from V and 3 bases from J, with 13 bases between. The germline gives CDR1 LNHNV, CDR2 YYDKDF (reference sequence). CDR3 DNA: TGTGCCACCAGCAATGGCGGGATGGACTACGAGCAGTACTTC. Its translation: CATSNGGMDYEQYF.

J is TRBJ2-3 and V is TRBV2, with TRBD1 matching 8 bases. This CDR3 comprises 13 residues. Unmatched junction bases numbered 6, after V lost 11 bases and J lost 2 bases. Germline values: CDR1 SNHLY, CDR2 FYNNEI. The DNA of the CDR3 is TGTGCCGGGGGACAGGAGCCCACAGATACGCAGTATTTT. Amino acid sequence: CAGGQEPTDTQYF. Full variable domain (missing parts from reference TRBV2 and TRBJ2-3): EPEVTQTPSHQVTQMGQEVILRCVPISNHLYFYWYRQILGQKVEFLVSFYNNEISEKSEIFDDQFSVERPDGSNFTLKIRSTKLEDSAMYFCAGGQEPTDTQYFGPGTRLTVL.

The J gene is TRBJ1-5, the V gene TRBV28; TRBD1 aligns across 11 bases. This CDR3 has 16 residues. Germline V gives CDR1 MDHEN, CDR2 SYDVKM. The ends lost 6 bases at V and 0 bases at J; junction bases unmatched: 4. The CDR3 here is CASRKGTGGSNQPQHF. In DNA form, the CDR3 reads TGTGCCAGCAGAAAAGGGACAGGGGGTAGCAATCAGCCCCAGCATTTT.

The chain combines TRBV7-8 with TRBJ2-7; TRBD2 might be the D (6 bases). This CDR3 spans 17 amino acids. Per the germline V gene, CDR1 is SGHVS and CDR2 is FQNEAQ. Trimming cost V 2 bases and J 0 bases, with 17 bases left between them. The CDR3 sequence is CASSLSAGGTLSYEQYF. The CDR3 nucleotides read TGTGCCAGCAGCTTATCCGCCGGAGGGACTCTCTCCTACGAGCAGTACTTC.

The rearrangement uses TRBV7-9 and TRBJ1-4; TRBD1 agrees at 9 bases. This CDR3 contains 17 residues. The J segment lost 7 bases and the V segment lost 0 bases, leaving 9 bases of the junction unmatched. CDR1 is SEHNR, CDR2 FQNEAQ, per germline (reference sequence). CDR3 DNA sequence: TGTGCCAGCAGCTTAGCGCTAACAGGGGGCGCAGCTGAAAAACTGTTTTTT. Encoded protein: CASSLALTGGAAEKLFF.

V gene TRBV7-8 combines with J gene TRBJ2-7, with TRBD2 matching over 10 bases. This CDR3 region has 16 residues. Germline CDR1 is SGHVS and CDR2 is FQNEAQ. The junction had 8 bases not matched to a gene; V was cut back by 5 bases and J by 1 base. CDR3 loop: CASSPALAGVSYEQYF. In nucleotides, the CDR3 is TGTGCCAGCAGCCCTGCCCTAGCGGGAGTTTCCTACGAGCAGTACTTC.

This rearrangement joins TRBV6-6 to TRBJ2-7; 8 positions match TRBD2. The V and J ends lost 3 bases and 6 bases, in that order; junction bases with no gene match: 10. The CDR3 has 15 residues. Germline V gene data show CDR1 as MNHNY and CDR2 as SVGAGI (reference sequence). Here the CDR3 reads CASSYQTSVSSEQYF. The DNA of the CDR3 is TGTGCCAGCAGTTATCAGACTAGCGTAAGTAGCGAGCAGTACTTC.

J is TRBJ2-1 and V is TRBV7-9; 10 bases fit TRBD2. V trimming: 7 bases; J trimming: 0 bases; junction bases outside the gene matches: 6. CDR3 length equals 16 residues. Germline-derived CDR1 and CDR2 are SEHNR and FQNEAQ (reference sequence). The CDR3 bases are TGTGCCAGCACGTTACTAGCGGGGAGCTCCTACAATGAGCAGTTCTTC. As protein: CASTLLAGSSYNEQFF.

This clone was detected once. V and J are TRBV10-2 and TRBJ2-1; TRBD2 matches 7 bases. Trimming removed 10 bases from V and 3 bases from J; junction bases left unmatched: 3. The CDR3 sequence is 12 residues long. Germline V lookup: CDR1 WSHSY, CDR2 SAAADI. The CDR3 region has the DNA TGCGCCACGGGGAGGGACTACAATGAGCAGTTCTTC. This encodes CATGRDYNEQFF.

V gene TRBV9 combines with J gene TRBJ1-6, with D maybe TRBD1 (5 bases). Per the germline V gene, CDR1 is SGDLS and CDR2 is YYNGEE. This CDR3 is 15 amino acids long. V shed 4 bases and J shed 10 bases, with 18 bases lying between them. The CDR3 DNA sequence: TGTGCCAGCAGCACTGGGGCGACAACTGGGTCACCCCTCCACTTT. Encoded protein: CASSTGATTGSPLHF.

This rearrangement joins TRBV5-1 to TRBJ2-1; D may be TRBD2 (5 bases). This CDR3 is 13 amino acids long. Trimming took off 5 bases at V and 4 bases at J, with 10 bases between the two ends. Germline V gene data show CDR1 as SGHRS and CDR2 as YFSETQ. The CDR3 protein is CASSQEGYNEQFF. The CDR3 coding sequence is TGCGCCAGCAGTCAAGAGGGTTACAATGAGCAGTTCTTC.

In regard to this clone: The same CDR3 also results from other DNA sequences found in this sample. The V gene is TRBV3-1 (or the pseudogene TRBV3-2), the J gene TRBJ1-6, with 9 bases lining up with TRBD1. The CDR3 length is 15 residues. Germline V gives CDR1 LGHDT, CDR2 YNNKEL (reference sequence). J was trimmed by 5 bases and V by 1 base; bases with no gene match: 0. CDR3 DNA: TGTGCCAGCAGCCAAGGGGACAGGGATAATTCACCCCTCCACTTT. It translates to CASSQGDRDNSPLHF.

This sequence joins TRBV6-1 and TRBJ1-5; 8 bases are shared with TRBD1. Germline V gives CDR1 MNHNS, CDR2 SASEGT. This CDR3 comprises 15 residues. V lost 1 base, J lost 6 bases, and 5 bases stayed unmatched. DNA of the CDR3: TGTGCCAGCAGTGAAGTAGGACAGGGCCGTCAGCCCCAGCATTTT. This codes for CASSEVGQGRQPQHF.

In its sample, this clone was seen once. The chain has TRBV28 and TRBJ1-2; 10 positions agree with TRBD1. The junction had 9 bases not matched to a gene; V was cut back by 6 bases and J by 5 bases. This CDR3 region has 15 residues. Germline-derived CDR1 and CDR2 are MDHEN and SYDVKM. CDR3 sequence: CASRIGQGVGYGYTF. The CDR3 DNA follows: TGTGCCAGCAGAATAGGACAGGGGGTAGGGTATGGCTACACCTTC.

This clone was observed a few times. V and J are TRBV7-9 and TRBJ2-5; D is unclear. Germline V gives CDR1 SEHNR, CDR2 FQNEAQ (reference sequence). Trimming pared 6 bases from V and 1 base from J, leaving 18 bases between. The CDR3 runs 16 residues. This CDR3 reads CASRATVQSAQETQYF. CDR3 nucleotide sequence: TGTGCCAGCAGAGCGACCGTCCAGAGCGCCCAAGAGACCCAGTACTTC.

The chain links TRBV10-3 to TRBJ2-1, with 7 nucleotides matching TRBD2. Per germline, CDR1 ENHRY and CDR2 SYGVKD. There are 13 residues in the CDR3. V was clipped by 8 bases and J by 5 bases; unmatched bases: 6. The CDR3 here is CAIGREANNEQFF. The CDR3 bases are TGTGCCATCGGACGGGAGGCTAACAATGAGCAGTTCTTC.

This clone appeared a few times. The V and J genes are TRBV18 and TRBJ1-5; perhaps TRBD1 as D (6 bases). The CDR3 consists of 15 residues. V lost 4 bases and J 4 bases, leaving 14 bases between the germline ends. Germline CDR1 reads KGHSH; CDR2 reads LQKENI. The CDR3 is CASSQSGTPNQPQHF. The CDR3 bases are TGTGCCAGCTCACAATCCGGGACACCTAATCAGCCCCAGCATTTT. Variable domain in full (rest from reference TRBV18 and TRBJ1-5): NAGVMQNPRHLVRRRGQEARLRCSPMKGHSHVYWYRQLPEEGLKFMVYLQKENIIDESGMPKERFSAEFPKEGPSILRIQQVVRGDSAAYFCASSQSGTPNQPQHFGDGTRLSIL.

The chain recombines TRBV2 with TRBJ1-5; D may be TRBD1 (6 bases). The CDR3 consists of 14 residues. Per the germline V gene, CDR1 is SNHLY and CDR2 is FYNNEI. Trimming removed 5 bases from V and 1 base from J, with 9 bases in between. CDR3 loop: CASSPRGSNQPQHF. Written as DNA, the CDR3 is TGTGCCAGCAGTCCCAGGGGAAGCAATCAGCCCCAGCATTTT. The whole variable domain, remainder taken from reference TRBV2 and TRBJ1-5, is EPEVTQTPSHQVTQMGQEVILRCVPISNHLYFYWYRQILGQKVEFLVSFYNNEISEKSEIFDDQFSVERPDGSNFTLKIRSTKLEDSAMYFCASSPRGSNQPQHFGDGTRLSIL.

The V call is TRBV13, the J call TRBJ1-2; 7 bases line up with TRBD1. Germline CDR1 reads PRHDT; CDR2 reads FYEKMQ (reference sequence). The junction had 12 bases not matched to a gene; V was cut back by 5 bases and J by 9 bases. The CDR3 sequence is 14 residues long. CDR3 sequence: CASSLRWQGDSYTF. The CDR3 nucleotides read TGTGCCAGCAGCCTCCGATGGCAGGGGGATAGCTACACCTTC.

The CDR3 reads CASSFGAGSSYNEQFF. As DNA, the CDR3 is TGCGCCAGCAGCTTTGGGGCGGGGAGCTCCTACAATGAGCAGTTCTTC. This chain uses TRBV5-1 with TRBJ2-1, with D maybe TRBD2 (6 bases). Germline CDR1 SGHRS, CDR2 YFSETQ. The V end lost 2 bases, the J end lost 0 bases, and 12 bases lay between the germline ends. This CDR3 has 16 amino acids.

The chain joins TRBV5-1 to TRBJ1-2; TRBD1 matches at 7 bases. This CDR3 region has 15 residues. Germline V lookup: CDR1 SGHRS, CDR2 YFSETQ. Germline trimming cut 4 bases from V and 4 bases from J; bases unmatched to any gene: 10. The CDR3 coding sequence is TGCGCCAGCAGCGTTACACCCGGGACAGCCTATGGCTACACCTTC. Translation gives CASSVTPGTAYGYTF.

The V and J genes are TRBV7-2 and TRBJ2-7, with D possibly matching TRBD2 (7 bases). The length of the CDR3 is 15 residues. Per germline, CDR1 SGHTA and CDR2 FQGNSA. The V end lost 8 bases, the J end lost 3 bases, and 20 bases lay between the germline ends. Here the CDR3 reads CASRIGGATNYEQYF. The CDR3 DNA follows: TGTGCCAGCCGAATAGGGGGGGCGACAAACTACGAGCAGTACTTC.

This sequence joins TRBV24-1 and TRBJ2-1, with a tentative D call TRBD2 (5 bases). V lost 4 bases to trimming and J lost 5 bases, with 20 bases between them. Per the germline V gene, CDR1 is KGHDR and CDR2 is SFDVKD. This CDR3 spans 17 amino acids. CDR3 sequence (DNA): TGTGCCACCAGTGACCCCAGTGCGGACTCTACGCACAATGAGCAGTTCTTC. Amino acids: CATSDPSADSTHNEQFF.

This sequence joins TRBV19 and TRBJ2-5; 12 bases line up with TRBD2. V was clipped by 5 bases and J by 4 bases; unmatched bases: 5. The CDR3 runs 15 residues. Looked up from germline, CDR1 is LNHDA and CDR2 is SQIVND (reference sequence). In DNA, the CDR3 is TGTGCCAGTAGTGTGACTAGCGGGAGAGGAGAGACCCAGTACTTC. Its protein product is CASSVTSGRGETQYF.

V is TRBV6-5 and J is TRBJ1-1, with TRBD1 identical over 8 bases. V shed 7 bases and J 1 base; nucleotides not matched to a gene: 5. The germline V gene encodes CDR1 MNHEY and CDR2 SVGAGI. This CDR3 is built from 14 residues. The CDR3 region has the DNA TGTGCCAGCACCCCGGGACAGGCGAACACTGAAGCTTTCTTT. Residues: CASTPGQANTEAFF.

V and J are TRBV4-1 and TRBJ2-7; 12 positions match TRBD1. The CDR3 sequence is 15 residues long. The germline gives CDR1 MGHRA, CDR2 YSYEKL. The V and J ends lost 4 bases and 2 bases, in that order; junction bases with no gene match: 3. The CDR3 spells CASSRGTGGPYEQYF. The DNA of the CDR3 is TGCGCCAGCAGCCGAGGGACAGGGGGCCCCTACGAGCAGTACTTC.